These 21 T cell receptor beta chains share one sample of origin, sequenced in a study of spatial heterogeneity in lung cancer. Study-wide findings and caveats: The study found that expanded intratumoral alpha and beta TCR counts tracked tumor mutation counts.

Time point noted: sample taken at primary tumor resection. TCRdb ran MiXCR on the 5' RACE reads and lists one entry per CDR3 protein. The sample gives approximately 4,100 distinct CDR3 sequences, 6.3% of which show up once; roughly 20% is in the top ten. Their antigens are not known. The sample in question was lung tumor tissue, obtained at surgery. The receptor source for this set is a male donor with early-stage non-small cell lung cancer.

This clonotype is termed medium-sized. The rearrangement links TRBV4-1 to TRBJ1-5; 10 bases fit TRBD1. The germline CDR1 and CDR2 sequences are MGHRA and YSYEKL. V trimming: 5 bases; J trimming: 5 bases; junction bases outside the gene matches: 0. The CDR3 covers 13 residues. The CDR3 coding sequence is TGCGCCAGCAGCGGACAGGGGGATCAGCCCCAGCATTTT. Its translation is CASSGQGDQPQHF.

The table lists this clonotype with many counts. V is TRBV5-4 and J is TRBJ2-7, with D uncertain. Germline V gene sequence: CDR1 SGHNT, CDR2 YYREEE (reference sequence). Trimming removed 3 bases from V and 3 bases from J, with 10 bases in between. The CDR3 is 13 amino acids. The CDR3 is CASSSTNRYEQYF. The DNA of the CDR3 is TGTGCCAGCAGCTCAACAAATCGCTACGAGCAGTACTTC.

Sample share makes this clonotype medium-sized (0.01 to 0.1%). The chain has TRBV11-2 and TRBJ2-3; D is perhaps TRBD1 or TRBD2 (5 bases each). This CDR3 has 15 amino acids. Germline CDR1 and CDR2: SGHAT and FQNNGV. Trimming removed 4 bases from V and 2 bases from J, with 13 bases in between. In nucleotides, the CDR3 is TGTGCCAGCAGCTCCAGGGACCACGACACAGATACGCAGTATTTT. Its protein product is CASSSRDHDTDTQYF.

This clonotype was seen only a few times. The chain joins TRBV18 to TRBJ2-5, with TRBD2 matching 7 bases. V lost 0 bases, J lost 7 bases, and 11 bases stayed unmatched. The CDR3 extends over 16 amino acids. Germline lookup yields CDR1 KGHSH and CDR2 LQKENI. The CDR3 DNA follows: TGTGCCAGCTCACCACCCCGGACTAGTAAACCAGGGACCCAGTACTTC. It translates to CASSPPRTSKPGTQYF. Full variable domain (remainder filled in from reference TRBV18 and TRBJ2-5): NAGVMQNPRHLVRRRGQEARLRCSPMKGHSHVYWYRQLPEEGLKFMVYLQKENIIDESGMPKERFSAEFPKEGPSILRIQQVVRGDSAAYFCASSPPRTSKPGTQYFGPGTRLLVL.

Judged by abundance, this clonotype is medium-sized. The chain carries TRBV12-3 or TRBV12-4 and TRBJ1-4, with D unresolved. V gave up 3 bases and J gave up 4 bases, with 15 bases separating them. The CDR3 is made up of 16 amino acids. The CDR3 is CASSFNLWADNEKLFF. Written as DNA, the CDR3 is TGTGCCAGCAGTTTTAACCTCTGGGCAGATAATGAAAAACTGTTTTTT.

V gene TRBV12-3 or TRBV12-4 combines with J gene TRBJ2-1; D not certain. The CDR3 loop spans 13 amino acids. The germline V and J ends were trimmed by 8 bases and 0 bases, with 8 bases remaining between them. The CDR3 reads CASGSSSYNEQFF. CDR3 in DNA: TGTGCCAGCGGGTCGAGCTCCTACAATGAGCAGTTCTTC.

Sample share makes this clonotype medium-sized. This sequence joins TRBV7-9 and TRBJ1-5, with D possibly matching TRBD1 (5 bases). The V end was cut by 6 bases, the J end by 7 bases, with 10 bases between. This CDR3 is built from 12 residues. The V gene's germline CDR1 is SEHNR and CDR2 FQNEAQ (reference sequence). For the CDR3, the DNA is TGTGCCAGCAGTGACGGGGGGCAGCCCCAGCATTTT. This sequence encodes CASSDGGQPQHF.

This clonotype was observed at least ten times. V usage is TRBV3-1 and J usage is TRBJ2-2, with TRBD1 matching 7 bases. This CDR3 is built from 15 residues. Germline V CDR1 and CDR2: LGHDT, YNNKEL (reference sequence). The junction had 5 bases not matched to a gene; V was cut back by 1 base and J by 6 bases. The CDR3, as DNA: TGTGCCAGCAGCCAAGGCGCAGGGACAGCCGGGGAGCTGTTTTTT. Translated, it gives CASSQGAGTAGELFF.

This clonotype has a handful of counts. V usage is TRBV7-2 and J usage is TRBJ2-7; weak D call: TRBD2 (6 bases). The CDR3 is 15 residues long. Trimming took off 0 bases at V and 0 bases at J, with 9 bases between the two ends. The germline V gene encodes CDR1 SGHTA and CDR2 FQGNSA. The CDR3 region has the DNA TGTGCCAGCAGCTTAGCGGGGGGTCCCTCCTACGAGCAGTACTTC. As protein: CASSLAGGPSYEQYF. The full variable domain, rest sourced from reference TRBV7-2 and TRBJ2-7, is GAGVSQSPSNKVTEKGKDVELRCDPISGHTALYWYRQSLGQGLEFLIYFQGNSAPDKSGLPSDRFSAERTGGSVSTLTIQRTQQEDSAVYLCASSLAGGPSYEQYFGPGTRLTVT.

By sample fraction, this clonotype is medium-sized. V is TRBV18 and J is TRBJ1-2; 8 bases fit TRBD1. With V trimmed by 3 bases and J by 6 bases, 3 bases remained unmatched. The CDR3 is 13 amino acids. Germline V gene lookup returns CDR1 KGHSH and CDR2 LQKENI. The CDR3 coding sequence is TGTGCCAGCTCACCGGACAGGGTCAATGGCTACACCTTC. The encoded protein is CASSPDRVNGYTF.

There are many counts of this clonotype. The rearrangement uses TRBV5-1 and TRBJ2-7, with D possibly matching TRBD1 (6 bases). Trimming took 1 base from V and 4 from J, leaving 15 bases between them. The CDR3 spans 15 residues. Germline values: CDR1 SGHRS, CDR2 YFSETQ. The CDR3 coding sequence is TGCGCCAGCAGCTTGCCCCCAGGGGATTCGTACGAGCAGTACTTC. It specifies CASSLPPGDSYEQYF.

This clonotype is medium-sized (0.01 to 0.1%) in the sample. The chain carries TRBV4-2 and TRBJ1-2; a weak D match, TRBD1 (5 bases). Germline-derived CDR1 and CDR2 are LGHNA and YNFKEQ. This CDR3 has 16 residues. Trimming removed 0 bases at V and 2 bases at J, with 13 bases between. Here the CDR3 DNA reads TGTGCCAGCAGCCAAGATCTCCTGGCAGGGAACTATGGCTACACCTTC. Its translation is CASSQDLLAGNYGYTF.

Details on this clonotype: A much larger clone differs from this one at a single base, so this may be a read error. The chain joins TRBV3-1 to TRBJ1-2; the D is unclear. The CDR3 runs to 12 residues. Germline V gene data show CDR1 as LGHDT and CDR2 as YNNKEL (reference sequence). The CDR3 spells CASSGSNYGYNF. In nucleotides, the CDR3 is TGTGCCAGCAGCGGTTCTAACTATGGCTACAACTTC.

The rearrangement uses TRBV7-9 and TRBJ2-6, with 10 bases lining up with TRBD1. The CDR3 consists of 16 residues. The V gene's germline CDR1 is SEHNR and CDR2 FQNEAQ (reference sequence). Trimming took 11 bases from V and 1 from J; bases not matched to a gene: 8. This CDR3 is CAGTGTGVSGANVLTF. The CDR3 nucleotides are TGTGCCGGGACCGGGACAGGGGTATCTGGGGCCAACGTCCTGACTTTC.

In this sample, this clonotype is medium-sized. DNA of the CDR3: TGTGCCAGCAGCCCGGGGACAGGAGAATACTACGAGCAGTACTTC. Protein: CASSPGTGEYYEQYF. The chain combines TRBV5-6 with TRBJ2-7, with 8 bases lining up with TRBD1. Germline V gives CDR1 SGHDT, CDR2 YYEEEE. This CDR3 region has 15 residues. V lost 4 bases, J lost 3 bases, and 9 bases stayed unmatched.

This clonotype has at least ten counts. The chain carries TRBV7-2 and TRBJ1-5; no reliable D call. CDR3 size: 12 residues. Trimming removed 5 bases from V and 3 bases from J, with 5 bases in between. Germline-derived CDR1 and CDR2 are SGHTA and FQGNSA. The CDR3 DNA sequence: TGTGCCAGCAGCCACTTCAATCAGCCCCAGCATTTT. Residues: CASSHFNQPQHF.

This clonotype has a handful of counts. DNA of the CDR3: TGTGCCAGCGGACTCACGGAATCTAGCACAGATACGCAGTATTTT. It translates to CASGLTESSTDTQYF. The chain carries TRBV6-2 or TRBV6-3 and TRBJ2-3, with D possibly matching TRBD2 (5 bases). CDR3 length: 15 residues. V lost 8 bases and J 0 bases, leaving 15 bases between the germline ends. Looked up from germline, CDR1 is MNHEY and CDR2 is SVGEGT.

This clonotype rates as medium-sized. The genes are TRBV27 and TRBJ1-5; 7 nucleotides match TRBD1. This CDR3 region has 17 residues. Per germline, CDR1 MNHEY and CDR2 SMNVEV (reference sequence). V dropped 3 bases and J dropped 4; count of bases not matched to a gene: 12. The CDR3 loop is CASSFYGPTGPNQPQHF. CDR3 in DNA: TGTGCCAGCAGTTTCTATGGCCCGACAGGGCCGAATCAGCCCCAGCATTTT.

This chain uses TRBV7-9 with TRBJ1-2; 8 bases line up with TRBD1. Germline assignment: CDR1 SEHNR and CDR2 FQNEAQ (reference sequence). This CDR3 is 14 amino acids long. Trimming removed 5 bases from V and 6 bases from J; junction bases left unmatched: 8. The CDR3 is CASSQAGGSDGYTF. CDR3 coding DNA: TGTGCCAGCAGCCAAGCAGGGGGCTCTGATGGCTACACCTTC. The whole variable domain, filled in from reference TRBV7-9 and TRBJ1-2, reads DTGVSQNPRHKITKRGQNVTFRCDPISEHNRLYWYRQTLGQGPEFLTYFQNEAQLEKSRLLSDRFSAERPKGSFSTLEIQRTEQGDSAMYLCASSQAGGSDGYTFGSGTRLTVV.

By its share, this clonotype is medium-sized (0.01 to 0.1%). The rearrangement uses TRBV12-3 or TRBV12-4 and TRBJ2-2; D is unresolved. The germline V and J ends were trimmed by 2 bases and 4 bases, with 11 bases remaining between them. The CDR3 is 15 amino acids. Here the CDR3 DNA reads TGTGCCAGCAGTTTACTCTACGGCGCCACCGGGGAGCTGTTTTTT. It codes for CASSLLYGATGELFF.

This clonotype is medium-sized by share. The chain recombines TRBV6-5 with TRBJ1-5; D is perhaps TRBD1 (5 bases). Looked up from germline, CDR1 is MNHEY and CDR2 is SVGAGI. This CDR3 contains 15 residues. V lost 7 bases to trimming and J lost 3 bases, with 16 bases between them. CDR3 DNA sequence: TGTGCCAGCAAACAGAGCGGGACTCTCAATCAGCCCCAGCATTTT. It translates to CASKQSGTLNQPQHF.